These 31 T cell receptor beta chains were sequenced from one sample in a study of cytomegalovirus exposure and HLA in healthy donors. The PCR was carried out with 60 Vbeta primers and 13 Jbeta primers. TCRdb keeps only in-frame clones here, not all; method: immunoSEQ multiplex PCR. Seen here are about 97,000 clones, roughly a tenth observed once, and the top ten hold around 5%. What was sequenced was PBMCs. The receptors originated from a man aged 50-60 years in good health and CMV-seropositive.

The J gene is TRBJ1-6, the V gene TRBV5-1, with D hard to call. V lost 4 bases and J 7 bases, leaving 18 bases between the germline ends. The CDR3 runs to 16 residues. The germline V gene encodes CDR1 SGHRS and CDR2 YFSETQ. Written as DNA, the CDR3 is TGCGCCAGCAGCCTGCTTATAGGGAGCCGGAATTCACCCCTCCACTTT. Its translation: CASSLLIGSRNSPLHF.

The rearrangement joins TRBV28 to TRBJ2-7, with D possibly TRBD2 on 5 matching bases. The CDR3 length is 16 residues. The germline gives CDR1 MDHEN, CDR2 SYDVKM. Trimming removed 6 bases at V and 1 base at J, with 19 bases between. CDR3 sequence: CASSAGVEFLSYEQYF. CDR3 DNA sequence: TGTGCCAGCAGCGCCGGGGTAGAGTTCCTATCCTACGAGCAGTACTTC.

The sample holds a few counts of this clone. The chain joins TRBV15 to TRBJ1-5; D unresolved. Trimming removed 0 bases at V and 4 bases at J, with 10 bases between. The germline gives CDR1 LNHNV, CDR2 YYDKDF (reference sequence). The CDR3 is made up of 15 amino acids. CDR3 nucleotides: TGTGCCACCAGCAGAGATACGGGAGCGAATCAGCCCCAGCATTTT. Amino acids: CATSRDTGANQPQHF.

This clone has more than one count but fewer than ten. This sample includes further DNA sequences coding for the same CDR3. The rearrangement joins TRBV27 to TRBJ1-1; 10 bases are shared with TRBD1. The CDR3 extends over 14 amino acids. V gave up 2 bases and J gave up 5 bases; unmatched junction bases: 2. The germline V gene encodes CDR1 MNHEY and CDR2 SMNVEV (reference sequence). The CDR3 nucleotides are TGTGCCAGCAGTTTACGGACAGGGGGAACTGAAGCTTTCTTT. Residues: CASSLRTGGTEAFF.

This clone has more than one count but fewer than ten. An end of the junction differs from the germline gene, which may be a read error. The chain employs TRBV2 and TRBJ1-3, with TRBD1 matching over 8 bases. Germline lookup yields CDR1 SNHLY and CDR2 FYNNEI. The CDR3 runs 17 residues. DNA of the CDR3: TGTGCCAGCAGTTCGGGACAGGCCCTTCTCTCTGGCAACACCATATATTTT. This gives the protein CASSSGQALLSGNTIYF.

The chain combines TRBV6-1 with TRBJ2-7, with D possibly being TRBD2 (6 bases). Trimming left V 8 bases short and J 0 bases short, with 11 bases between. The CDR3 runs to 13 residues. Looked up from germline, CDR1 is MNHNS and CDR2 is SASEGT. The CDR3 region has the DNA TGTGCCAGCCGGGACTGGAGCTCCTACGAGCAGTACTTC. Amino acids: CASRDWSSYEQYF.

The V and J genes are TRBV5-1 and TRBJ2-1; 10 bases fit TRBD2. With 4 bases clipped from V and 5 bases from J, the junction kept 3 bases outside the gene matches. CDR1 and CDR2 from the germline V gene are SGHRS and YFSETQ. CDR3 length: 14 residues. The chain's CDR3 is CASSGGLADNEQFF. For the CDR3, the DNA is TGCGCCAGCAGCGGTGGACTAGCGGACAATGAGCAGTTCTTC.

This clone was counted a few times. The chain is built from TRBV7-2 and TRBJ2-5, with 7 positions matching TRBD2. The CDR3 is 14 residues long. Germline-derived CDR1 and CDR2 are SGHTA and FQGNSA. J gave up 5 bases and V 1 base, and 4 bases lay outside the gene matches. The CDR3 coding sequence is TGTGCCAGCAGCTTAGGGGGGGGTCGGGAGACCCAGTACTTC. Translated: CASSLGGGRETQYF.

At least ten counts were recorded for this clone. The genes are TRBV10-3 and TRBJ1-2; possible D gene TRBD1, 6 bases. This CDR3 spans 13 amino acids. Germline V lookup: CDR1 ENHRY, CDR2 SYGVKD. Deletions cut 5 bases from V and 8 bases from J, with 15 bases between. The DNA for the CDR3 is TGTGCCATCAGTATAAGTGGGGGCTGGGGCTACACCTTC. Amino acid sequence: CAISISGGWGYTF.

This clone was seen a handful of times. The CDR3 DNA reads as TGCGCCAGCAGCTTGGAAAGCGGTTACTACAATGAGCAGTTCTTC. It yields the protein CASSLESGYYNEQFF. The chain has TRBV5-1 and TRBJ2-1; a weak D match, TRBD2 (5 bases). V shed 0 bases and J shed 3 bases, with 10 bases lying between them. The CDR3 loop spans 15 amino acids. Germline assignment: CDR1 SGHRS and CDR2 YFSETQ.

This clone showed up just a few times. This chain uses TRBV28 with TRBJ1-5, with no clear D. Germline V lookup: CDR1 MDHEN, CDR2 SYDVKM. The CDR3 extends over 12 amino acids. The V and J ends lost 6 bases and 6 bases respectively, with 9 bases between them. In DNA, the CDR3 is TGTGCCAGCAGCCCCCCTTCTCAGCCCCAGCATTTT. Its protein product is CASSPPSQPQHF.

This clone was counted only a few times. The chain has TRBV11-3 and TRBJ2-7; 10 bases agree with TRBD2. CDR1 and CDR2 from the germline V gene are SGHNT and YENEEA. The CDR3 is 15 residues long. After removal of 4 bases from V and 7 bases from J, the junction contained 10 bases not matched to a gene. CDR3 region: CASSSTTGLASEQYF. The CDR3 DNA follows: TGTGCCAGCAGCTCGACAACGGGACTAGCGTCTGAGCAGTACTTC.

This clone was seen more than once but under ten times. The chain carries TRBV15 and TRBJ2-7, with D possibly being TRBD2 (5 bases). Trimming took 0 bases from V and 3 from J, leaving 21 bases between them. In germline, CDR1 is LNHNV, CDR2 YYDKDF (reference sequence). CDR3 length: 18 amino acids. CDR3 residues: CATSRDLTIPGSFYEQYF. CDR3 DNA: TGTGCCACCAGCAGAGATCTGACCATACCGGGATCCTTCTACGAGCAGTACTTC.

This rearrangement joins TRBV5-1 to TRBJ2-1; 13 nucleotides line up with TRBD2. The CDR3 is 15 residues long. Germline CDR1 is SGHRS and CDR2 is YFSETQ. The V gene end was trimmed by 6 bases and the J gene end by 8 bases; junction bases not matched to a gene: 8. The CDR3 region has the DNA TGCGCCAGCACCGCTTCACTAGCGGGAGGGTATGAGCAGTTCTTC. This gives the protein CASTASLAGGYEQFF.

This clone appeared a few times. The chain couples TRBV28 to TRBJ1-5; the D is unclear. V was clipped by 3 bases and J by 8 bases, with 11 bases between them. The germline CDR1 and CDR2 sequences are MDHEN and SYDVKM. The CDR3 length is 13 residues. In nucleotides, the CDR3 is TGTGCCAGCAGTTTGTCTCCCCCTAAGCCCCAGCATTTT. Amino acids: CASSLSPPKPQHF. The full variable domain, in which reference TRBV28 and TRBJ1-5 provide the parts outside the CDR3, is DVKVTQSSRYLVKRTGEKVFLECVQDMDHENMFWYRQDPGLGLRLIYFSYDVKMKEKGDIPEGYSVSREKKERFSLILESASTNQTSMYLCASSLSPPKPQHFGDGTRLSIL.

The chain has TRBV9 and TRBJ2-3; no clear D. This CDR3 is built from 13 residues. Germline CDR1 is SGDLS and CDR2 is YYNGEE. The V and J ends lost 3 bases and 6 bases respectively, with 11 bases between them. The CDR3 here is CASSAETGDTQYF. CDR3 in DNA: TGTGCCAGCAGCGCGGAGACTGGGGATACGCAGTATTTT.

This clone was counted a few times. The V gene is TRBV4-1, the J gene TRBJ2-7; TRBD1 matches 7 bases. The V gene's germline CDR1 is MGHRA and CDR2 YSYEKL. V shed 4 bases, J shed 0 bases, and the junction held 6 bases outside the gene matches. The CDR3 is 15 residues long. CDR3 coding DNA: TGCGCCAGCAGCCGCGGACAGGAAAGCTCCTACGAGCAGTACTTC. Translated: CASSRGQESSYEQYF.

This chain links TRBV25-1 with TRBJ1-2, with unresolved D. The CDR3 spans 15 residues. Germline loops: CDR1 MGHDK, CDR2 SYGVNS. Trimming shortened V by 5 bases and J by 1 base, and 14 bases separated the two germline ends. The CDR3 bases are TGTGCCAGCAGTTCGACCGGGAACGTTAACTATGGCTACACCTTC. Protein: CASSSTGNVNYGYTF.

This clone appeared a few times. The CDR3 nucleotides read TGTGCCAGCAGTGAAGCGACCAGGGGGCGGCCGCAGTATTTT. It is translated as CASSEATRGRPQYF. The chain recombines TRBV6-1 with TRBJ2-3; the match to TRBD1 covers 8 bases. CDR1 is MNHNS and CDR2 is SASEGT in the germline V gene. This CDR3 has 14 residues. V was clipped by 0 bases and J by 10 bases; unmatched bases: 6.

This clone was counted between two and nine times. The V and J genes are TRBV5-1 and TRBJ2-3; TRBD2 is a possible D gene (5 bases). The V gene lost 1 base and the J gene lost 6 bases, with 15 bases spanning the gap. The germline gives CDR1 SGHRS, CDR2 YFSETQ. The CDR3 totals 15 residues. DNA for the CDR3: TGCGCCAGCAGCTTGACTAACAGCCCGGGGGATACGCAGTATTTT. Translation: CASSLTNSPGDTQYF.

This clone has only a few counts. DNA for the CDR3: TGTGCCAGCAGTCACCGGGACCCCAGGGGCTACGAGCAGTACTTC. It yields the protein CASSHRDPRGYEQYF. This chain uses TRBV27 with TRBJ2-7; possibly TRBD1 for D (6 bases). The CDR3 spans 15 residues. Germline-derived CDR1 and CDR2 are MNHEY and SMNVEV (reference sequence). The V end lost 5 bases, the J end lost 3 bases, and 17 bases lay between the germline ends.

The chain combines TRBV7-2 with TRBJ1-1; tentative D call: TRBD1 (5 bases). CDR1 SGHTA and CDR2 FQGNSA come from the germline V gene. V was clipped by 1 base and J by 1 base, with 10 bases between them. CDR3 length: 15 residues. As DNA, the CDR3 is TGTGCCAGCAGCTTAGGATCGGGGGGGAACACTGAAGCTTTCTTT. This gives the protein CASSLGSGGNTEAFF.

This chain joins TRBV19 and TRBJ1-5, with TRBD1 matching 8 bases. Germline V gene sequence: CDR1 LNHDA, CDR2 SQIVND (reference sequence). This CDR3 is built from 16 residues. V shed 7 bases, J shed 3 bases, and the junction held 11 bases outside the gene matches. CDR3 loop: CASIRAGGEDNQPQHF. The CDR3 DNA follows: TGTGCCAGTATCCGGGCAGGGGGCGAGGACAATCAGCCCCAGCATTTT.

In its sample, this clone was seen a few times. V and J are TRBV11-2 and TRBJ2-7; 9 bases map to TRBD1. Germline trimming cut 4 bases from V and 2 bases from J; bases unmatched to any gene: 9. The CDR3 is 16 residues long. Looked up from germline, CDR1 is SGHAT and CDR2 is FQNNGV. The CDR3 loop is CASSSPLDRGTYEQYF. For the CDR3, the DNA is TGTGCCAGCAGCTCGCCTCTCGACAGGGGGACCTACGAGCAGTACTTC.

In this sample, this clone turned up many times. The chain uses TRBV11-3 and TRBJ2-7; 9 bases are a match to TRBD2. The germline V gene encodes CDR1 SGHNT and CDR2 YENEEA. The CDR3 loop spans 15 amino acids. Losses at the gene ends were 3 bases for V and 5 bases for J; bases not matched to a gene: 8. This chain's CDR3 is CASSFGSSGTHEQYF. CDR3 nucleotides: TGTGCCAGCAGCTTCGGTTCTAGCGGGACCCACGAGCAGTACTTC.

This sequence joins TRBV29-1 and TRBJ2-5, with TRBD2 as a possible D gene (6 bases). V dropped 1 base and J dropped 9 bases, with 12 bases sitting between them. Germline-derived CDR1 and CDR2 are SQVTM and ANQGSEA. This CDR3 spans 12 amino acids. CDR3 region: CSVEVTGGAQYF. The CDR3 DNA reads TGCAGCGTTGAAGTCACGGGCGGGGCCCAGTACTTC.

This clone was seen more than once but under ten times. This chain joins TRBV6-5 and TRBJ1-1; TRBD1 aligns across 8 bases. Unmatched junction bases numbered 5, after V lost 6 bases and J lost 5 bases. The CDR3 totals 13 residues. Germline-derived CDR1 and CDR2 are MNHEY and SVGAGI. CDR3 protein: CASRPDRVTEAFF. The CDR3 nucleotides read TGTGCCAGCAGGCCGGACAGGGTGACTGAAGCTTTCTTT.

This clone was detected ten times or more. The rearrangement joins TRBV6-5 to TRBJ1-3, with no clear D. Germline V gene sequence: CDR1 MNHEY, CDR2 SVGAGI. V lost 4 bases, J lost 4 bases, and 5 bases lay in between. This CDR3 has 12 amino acids. CDR3 sequence (DNA): TGTGCCAGCAGTTCACAGGGAAACACCATATATTTT. Its translation: CASSSQGNTIYF.

This clone was counted a few times. The rearrangement uses TRBV30 and TRBJ2-1; 7 positions match TRBD2. V gave up 4 bases and J gave up 4 bases; unmatched junction bases: 7. CDR1 GTSNPN and CDR2 SVGIG come from the germline V gene (reference sequence). This CDR3 contains 14 residues. The CDR3 DNA reads TGTGCCTGGACCCCTAGCGGTTCTTACAATGAGCAGTTCTTC. Residues: CAWTPSGSYNEQFF.

V and J are TRBV5-8 and TRBJ1-2, with no clear D. Trimming took off 1 base at V and 6 bases at J, with 4 bases between the two ends. The length of the CDR3 is 11 residues. Germline loops: CDR1 SGHTS, CDR2 YDEGEE. The CDR3 reads CASSLFNGYTF. CDR3 nucleotide sequence: TGTGCCAGCAGCTTGTTTAATGGCTACACCTTC.

This clone was counted only a few times. The chain is built from TRBV7-2 and TRBJ1-5, with 7 bases aligning to TRBD1. CDR3 length equals 14 residues. V trimming: 4 bases; J trimming: 2 bases; junction bases outside the gene matches: 2. Looked up from germline, CDR1 is SGHTA and CDR2 is FQGNSA. The CDR3 loop reads CASSSTGGNQPQHF. Here the CDR3 DNA reads TGTGCCAGCAGCTCCACAGGGGGCAATCAGCCCCAGCATTTT.